This T cell receptor (beta chain) comes out of a study of shared clonotypes between healthy human individuals. At a deep level, the assay was run. On sorted subsets, replicate PCRs used 150 to 250 ng DNA, or around 30,000 T cell genomes. Clones were sequenced by immunoSEQ multiplex PCR, and TCRdb holds only the in-frame ones, with some missing. The table lists about 600,000 clones, roughly 98% of them singletons. CDR1 is MDHEN and CDR2 is SYDVKM in the germline V gene. V shed 11 bases, J shed 7 bases, and the junction held 24 bases outside the gene matches. The CDR3 consists of 17 residues. As for this clone: No antigen is known for it.

Notes on the study in general: Richness estimates generally favored naive over memory subsets. What limited the represented genetic and exposure-history diversity was the small number of donors.

Selected positively for CCR7 and CD45RO-negative, naive CD8 cells excluded terminally differentiated effector memory CD45RA+ cells. The V and J genes are TRBV28 and TRBJ2-7; TRBD1 agrees at 9 bases. The sequenced material came from naive CD8+ T cells sorted from blood. The clonotype was recovered from a man in his thirties or forties in good health. The DNA for the CDR3 is TGTGCCGCATGGAACCCCAGCACCGGGACAGGGCTGGGGGAGCAGTACTTC. Protein product: CAAWNPSTGTGLGEQYF.